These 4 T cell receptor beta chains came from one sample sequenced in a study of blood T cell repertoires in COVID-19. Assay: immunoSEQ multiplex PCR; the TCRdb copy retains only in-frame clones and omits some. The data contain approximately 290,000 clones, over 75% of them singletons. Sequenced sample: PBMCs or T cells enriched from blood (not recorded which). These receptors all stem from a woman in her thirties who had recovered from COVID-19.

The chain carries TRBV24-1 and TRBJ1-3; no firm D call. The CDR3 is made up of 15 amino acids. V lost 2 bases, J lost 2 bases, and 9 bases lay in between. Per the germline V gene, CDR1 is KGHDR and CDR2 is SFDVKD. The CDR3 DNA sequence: TGTGCCACCAGTGATTCGCGGGGAACTGGAAACACCATATATTTT. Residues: CATSDSRGTGNTIYF.

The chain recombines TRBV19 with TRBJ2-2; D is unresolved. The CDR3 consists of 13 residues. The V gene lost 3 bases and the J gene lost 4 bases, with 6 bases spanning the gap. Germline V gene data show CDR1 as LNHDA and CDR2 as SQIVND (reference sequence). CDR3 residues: CASSISPTGELFF. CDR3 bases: TGTGCCAGTAGTATCAGTCCCACCGGGGAGCTGTTTTTT.

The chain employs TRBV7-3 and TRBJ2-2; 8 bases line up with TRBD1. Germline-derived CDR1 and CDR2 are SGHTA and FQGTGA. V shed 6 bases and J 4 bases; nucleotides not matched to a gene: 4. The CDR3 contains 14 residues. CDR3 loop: CASRGDRLTGELFF. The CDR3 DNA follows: TGTGCCAGCAGGGGGGACAGGCTCACCGGGGAGCTGTTTTTT.

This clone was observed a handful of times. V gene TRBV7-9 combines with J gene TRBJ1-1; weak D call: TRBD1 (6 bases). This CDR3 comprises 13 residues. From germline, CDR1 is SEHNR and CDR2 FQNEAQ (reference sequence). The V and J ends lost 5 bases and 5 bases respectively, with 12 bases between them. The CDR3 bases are TGTGCCAGCAGCAGAGGGGGGGATACTGAAGCTTTCTTT. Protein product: CASSRGGDTEAFF.